This record covers a single TCR beta chain. Its target antigen remains unknown. Nothing much larger sits one base from this clone, and base qualities are not available. These data originate in a study of shared clonotypes between healthy human individuals (dated by TCRdb to the early 2020s). A note on the overall study: A few men and a couple of women, aged 18 to 49 years, made up the cohort. Different laboratories and diverse techniques were used to prepare libraries and sequence TCR repertoires, to increase sequencing depth and limit assay-specific biases. Each donor's leukapheresis produced roughly between roughly 0.94 and 9.5 billion PBMCs. To estimate repertoire size and how much clonotypes are shared between individuals, the study performed deep sequencing of blood TCR repertoires from roughly five healthy adults. For each donor, CD4 naive and CD4 memory were each given three plates, CD8 naive was given two plates, and CD8 memory was given one plate. Overall results and qualifications from the work: Based on pairwise subsampling, the degree of clonotype sharing among donors was expected to be affected by sequencing depth. Because the study included only a small number of donors, the genetic and exposure-history diversity represented was limited. Compared with non-shared clonotypes, clonotypes shared by all four sorted-subset donors had higher generation probabilities. Larger estimated clonotype richness was generally found for naive subsets than for memory subsets. Rarefaction of sorted-subset datasets indicated incomplete sequencing despite the large sequencing depth. Sharing across four donors was observed for around 5% of naive CD4, about 4% of naive CD8, 2% to 2.5% of memory CD4, and about 0.4% of memory CD8 clonotypes. Sampling was limited to blood, and TCR repertoires in tissue likely differ from TCR repertoires in blood.

The CDR3 contains 19 residues, cysteine and phenylalanine counted. The only DNA kept is the CDR3, 57 bases in frame from the first base. The germline V gene sets CDR1 to SGHTA and CDR2 to FQGNSA. V is shortened by 4 bases, J by 2 bases, and the region joining them spans 25 bases. The donors were healthy, HIV-negative adults with no recently reported acute infections or vaccinations. Every donor was a Caucasian adult living in Nashville, Tennessee, USA. CD4+ T cells were enriched through magnetic negative selection, after which naive cells were positively selected on CD45RA and the remaining negative fraction served as the memory subset. Blood was collected by leukapheresis, and PBMCs were isolated by Ficoll-Histopaque density gradient centrifugation and then cryopreserved in liquid nitrogen vapor phase. Analytical flow cytometry was used to check the purity and quantity of each magnetically sorted T cell population. Each sorted fraction had its genomic DNA isolated and then quantified by UV absorbance on a Nanodrop 2000c.

TCR CDR3 regions were amplified from genomic DNA by multiplex PCR using the deep immunoSEQ assay. Extracted genomic DNA from each cell subset was spread evenly across all wells of several immunoSEQ 96-well plates, with each plate serving as a replicate. For sorted subsets, 200 ng of genomic DNA, equivalent to some 30,000 T cell genomes, went into each replicate PCR. The purified libraries were quantified using a Qubit 3.0 fluorometer, sized with a Bioanalyzer 2100, and then quantified again using the KAPA Library Quantification kit. Each immunoSEQ 96-well plate was sequenced on its own single-read 150-cycle Illumina NextSeq 550 flow cell. In the original analysis: Because only junctional sequences without quality scores were contained in the immunoSEQ output, filtering matching that applied to full-length reads could not be performed. To assign V/J genes and CDR3, sequences were annotated using PyIR, a Python wrapper for IgBLAST v1.9, with IMGT germline references. Reads with weak V/J assignments (E-value above 1e-6), missing CDR3, stop codons, out-of-frame junctions, or ambiguous translated residues were removed. A V3J clonotype was defined by an identical inferred V gene, J gene, and CDR3 amino acid sequence. Percentage overlap between repertoires was calculated by dividing the number of shared unique clonotypes by the size of the smaller repertoire. Repertoire richness was assessed with RTK rarefaction, the Chao1 estimator, and Recon v2.1 estimates of unobserved clonotypes. Generation probabilities were computed with OLGA for all TCRbeta clonotypes obtained by the gDNA method from four donors. Here the immuneACCESS table is served through TCRdb, limited to in-frame sequences with V and J called. Missing clones are a known gap in these copies; in checked studies unresolved V genes cover under half, and the rest lacks a known reason. V and J calls and clone size are given by that table; D and trimming were obtained from the DNA. In this sample the table shows some 1.1 million clones, about 72% of which occur a single time. 0.89% of the sample comes from the top ten.

Recombination connected TRBV7-2 to TRBJ2-3; a tentative D match to TRBD2 spans 7 bases. Sequencing was performed on memory CD4+ T cells from PBMCs. The sample's cell subset or site label is to be understood as: CD45RA-negative fraction. The TCR originated in a young man in good health. Some clones in this sample may be carry-over from other donors' samples. The CDR3 reads CASSSSGSSGWGPTDTQYF. The DNA reads as follows: TGTGCCAGCAGCTCCTCCGGATCTAGCGGATGGGGGCCCACAGATACGCAGTATTTT.